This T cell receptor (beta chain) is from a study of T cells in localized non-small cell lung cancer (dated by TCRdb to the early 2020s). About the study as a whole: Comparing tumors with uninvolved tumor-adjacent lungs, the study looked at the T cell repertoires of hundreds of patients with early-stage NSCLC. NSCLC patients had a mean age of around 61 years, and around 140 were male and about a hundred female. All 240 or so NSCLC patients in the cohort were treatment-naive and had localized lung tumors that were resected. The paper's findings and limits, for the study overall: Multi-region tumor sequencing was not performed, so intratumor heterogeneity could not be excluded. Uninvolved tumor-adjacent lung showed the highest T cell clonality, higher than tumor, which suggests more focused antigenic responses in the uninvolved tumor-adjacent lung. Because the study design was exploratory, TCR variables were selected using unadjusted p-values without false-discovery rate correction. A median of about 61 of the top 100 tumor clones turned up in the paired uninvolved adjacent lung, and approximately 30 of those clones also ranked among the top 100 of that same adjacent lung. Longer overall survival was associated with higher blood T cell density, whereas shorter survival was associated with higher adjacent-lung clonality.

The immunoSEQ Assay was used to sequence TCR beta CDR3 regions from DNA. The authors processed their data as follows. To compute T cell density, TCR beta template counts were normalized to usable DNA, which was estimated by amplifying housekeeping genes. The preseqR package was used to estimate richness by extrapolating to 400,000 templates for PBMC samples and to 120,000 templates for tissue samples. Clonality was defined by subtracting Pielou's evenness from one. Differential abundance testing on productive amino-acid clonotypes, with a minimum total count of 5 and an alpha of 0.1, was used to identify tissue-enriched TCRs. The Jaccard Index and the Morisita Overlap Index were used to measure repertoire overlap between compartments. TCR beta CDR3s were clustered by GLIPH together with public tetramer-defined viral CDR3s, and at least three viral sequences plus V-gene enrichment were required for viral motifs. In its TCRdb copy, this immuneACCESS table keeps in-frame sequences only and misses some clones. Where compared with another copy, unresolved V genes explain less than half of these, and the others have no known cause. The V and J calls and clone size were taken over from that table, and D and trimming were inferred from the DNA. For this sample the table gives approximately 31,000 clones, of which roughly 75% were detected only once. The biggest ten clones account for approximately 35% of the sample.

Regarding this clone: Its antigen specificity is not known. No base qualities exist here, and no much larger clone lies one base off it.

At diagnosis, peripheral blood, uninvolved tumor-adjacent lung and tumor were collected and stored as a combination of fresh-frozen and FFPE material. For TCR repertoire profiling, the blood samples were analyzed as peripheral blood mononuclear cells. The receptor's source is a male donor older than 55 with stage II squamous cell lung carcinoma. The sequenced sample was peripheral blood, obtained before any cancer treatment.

The CDR3: CSVVAGRNTEAFF. DNA sequence: TGCAGCGTTGTCGCGGGAAGGAACACTGAAGCTTTCTTT. The rearranged chain carries TRBV29-1 and TRBJ1-1; the D gene cannot be named for sure. Inclusive of the bounding cysteine and phenylalanine, the CDR3 is 13 residues long. Only the CDR3 portion is preserved as DNA: 39 bases, with reading frame beginning at the first base. A distance of 10 bases separates the germline ends of V and J, which lose 4 bases and 1 base respectively. CDR1 and CDR2 were assigned from the germline V gene as SQVTM and ANQGSEA. Where the CDR3 stops, the reference TRBV29-1 and TRBJ1-1 genes take over; the full variable domain is SAVISQKPSRDICQRGTSLTIQCQVDSQVTMMFWYRQQPGQSLTLIATANQGSEATYESGFVIDKFPISRPNLTFSTLTVSNMSPEDSSIYLCSVVAGRNTEAFFGQGTRLTVV.